The 26 T cell receptor beta chains listed next were all sequenced from one sample in a study of blood T cell repertoires in COVID-19. Using immunoSEQ multiplex PCR, the repertoire was profiled, and TCRdb retains in-frame clones only, with some absent. In the table there are about 15,000 clones, around 70% of which are singletons. Sequences were obtained from peripheral blood. The receptors originated from a man in his fifties or sixties with acute or convalescent COVID-19.

The chain uses TRBV2 and TRBJ1-2; the match to TRBD1 covers 7 bases. CDR1 is SNHLY, CDR2 FYNNEI, per germline. The junction had 3 bases not matched to a gene; V was cut back by 2 bases and J by 3 bases. This CDR3 is built from 14 residues. The CDR3, as DNA: TGTGCCAGCAGTGAAATCGGGACAGACTATGGCTACACCTTC. Protein product: CASSEIGTDYGYTF. The full variable domain, rest sourced from reference TRBV2 and TRBJ1-2, is EPEVTQTPSHQVTQMGQEVILRCVPISNHLYFYWYRQILGQKVEFLVSFYNNEISEKSEIFDDQFSVERPDGSNFTLKIRSTKLEDSAMYFCASSEIGTDYGYTFGSGTRLTVV.

As for this clone: The sample has other DNA sequences that encode this CDR3 too. The chain's CDR3 is CASSLAGGDSGNTIYF. As DNA, the CDR3 is TGTGCCAGCAGCTTAGCGGGGGGGGACTCTGGAAACACCATATATTTT. The chain combines TRBV7-6 with TRBJ1-3; perhaps TRBD1 as D (5 bases). CDR3 length: 16 residues. With 0 bases removed from V and 0 bases from J, the gap between germline ends came to 9 bases. Germline V lookup: CDR1 SGHVS, CDR2 FNYEAQ.

Written as DNA, the CDR3 is TGTGCCAGCAGCTTAGATGAGACACGCTCACCCCTCCACTTT. Encoded protein: CASSLDETRSPLHF. The chain couples TRBV7-9 to TRBJ1-6; D ambiguous. Trimming removed 1 base at V and 10 bases at J, with 11 bases between. CDR1 SEHNR and CDR2 FQNEAQ come from the germline V gene (reference sequence). CDR3 length equals 14 residues.

The J gene is TRBJ2-1, the V gene TRBV19, with D possibly matching TRBD1 (5 bases). The germline gives CDR1 LNHDA, CDR2 SQIVND (reference sequence). Trimming shortened V by 2 bases and J by 3 bases, and 11 bases separated the two germline ends. This CDR3 comprises 15 residues. The CDR3: CASSITAGYYNEQFF. DNA for the CDR3: TGTGCCAGTAGTATAACGGCAGGGTACTACAATGAGCAGTTCTTC. Combining the CDR3 with reference TRBV19 and TRBJ2-1 gives the whole variable domain DGGITQSPKYLFRKEGQNVTLSCEQNLNHDAMYWYRQDPGQGLRLIYYSQIVNDFQKGDIAEGYSVSREKKESFPLTVTSAQKNPTAFYLCASSITAGYYNEQFFGPGTRLTVL.

The rearrangement links TRBV5-5 to TRBJ2-7; 9 bases line up with TRBD1. The CDR3 covers 16 residues. J was trimmed by 5 bases and V by 4 bases; bases with no gene match: 13. Germline V gene sequence: CDR1 SGHKS, CDR2 YYEKEE (reference sequence). DNA of the CDR3: TGTGCCAGCAGCCCAGCCGGGACAGGGTCCTTTAACGAGCAGTACTTC. Residues: CASSPAGTGSFNEQYF.

The chain couples TRBV3-1 (or the pseudogene TRBV3-2) to TRBJ2-3, with TRBD2 matching 9 bases. Trimming removed 4 bases from V and 1 base from J; junction bases left unmatched: 15. This CDR3 spans 19 amino acids. Germline assignment: CDR1 LGHDT and CDR2 YNNKEL (reference sequence). Here the CDR3 DNA reads TGTGCCAGCAGCCGAACGCTAGCGGGGCACCTCTCCGGCACAGATACGCAGTATTTT. Translation gives CASSRTLAGHLSGTDTQYF.

The genes are TRBV6-5 and TRBJ2-7; maybe TRBD2 (5 bases). CDR3 size: 13 residues. Germline V CDR1 and CDR2: MNHEY, SVGAGI. The germline V and J ends were trimmed by 5 bases and 9 bases, with 17 bases remaining between them. The CDR3 bases are TGTGCCAGCAGTCCCGTAGGGCTAAGCGGGCAGTACTTC. This encodes CASSPVGLSGQYF.

The V gene is TRBV5-1, the J gene TRBJ2-3, with D perhaps TRBD1 (6 bases). Trimming shortened V by 4 bases and J by 5 bases, and 17 bases separated the two germline ends. Germline values: CDR1 SGHRS, CDR2 YFSETQ. There are 15 residues in the CDR3. The CDR3 region has the DNA TGCGCCAGCAGCCACCCCGACAGGAGTGGAGATACGCAGTATTTT. Translation: CASSHPDRSGDTQYF.

The rearrangement links TRBV5-1 to TRBJ2-7, with 7 bases fitting TRBD1. The CDR3 totals 13 residues. CDR1 is SGHRS, CDR2 YFSETQ, per germline. J lost 4 bases, V lost 5 bases, and 6 bases had no gene match. CDR3: CASSWDRSYEQYF. DNA of the CDR3: TGCGCCAGCAGTTGGGACAGATCATACGAGCAGTACTTC.

The chain carries TRBV19 and TRBJ2-1; TRBD2 matches at 13 bases. The CDR3 runs to 15 residues. Per the germline V gene, CDR1 is LNHDA and CDR2 is SQIVND (reference sequence). J was trimmed by 10 bases and V by 10 bases; bases with no gene match: 13. The CDR3 DNA is TGTGCCACTGCGAGACTAGCGGGGGGCCCGCCCGAGCAGTTCTTC. It translates to CATARLAGGPPEQFF.

The V and J genes are TRBV9 and TRBJ2-5; 7 nucleotides agree with TRBD1. CDR1 and CDR2 (germline): SGDLS, YYNGEE. The trim removed 3 bases at V and 3 bases at J, leaving 5 bases unmatched. This CDR3 has 14 residues. CDR3 nucleotide sequence: TGTGCCAGCAGCGGACAGGGAGCCAAAGAGACCCAGTACTTC. Protein product: CASSGQGAKETQYF.

V gene TRBV6-2 or TRBV6-3 combines with J gene TRBJ1-2; D is possibly TRBD1 (6 bases). The CDR3 is 16 amino acids. V was clipped by 0 bases and J by 4 bases, with 15 bases between them. Germline V gene lookup returns CDR1 MNHEY and CDR2 SVGEGT. The CDR3 DNA follows: TGTGCCAGCAGTTACTCCGGGGGGGCGCTTCCCTATGGCTACACCTTC. It encodes CASSYSGGALPYGYTF.

The rearrangement links TRBV2 to TRBJ2-2, with D unresolved. The germline V gene encodes CDR1 SNHLY and CDR2 FYNNEI. The CDR3 extends over 14 amino acids. The V and J ends lost 4 bases and 5 bases respectively, with 11 bases between them. CDR3 sequence: CASSAGPLTGELFF. The CDR3 coding sequence is TGTGCCAGCAGTGCGGGTCCCCTAACCGGGGAGCTGTTTTTT.

By share, this clone counts as medium-sized. J is TRBJ1-5 and V is TRBV9; 9 bases fit TRBD1. Germline lookup yields CDR1 SGDLS and CDR2 YYNGEE. J was trimmed by 0 bases and V by 5 bases; bases with no gene match: 9. This CDR3 comprises 17 residues. CDR3 sequence reads: CASRANRGPFSNQPQHF. CDR3 coding DNA: TGTGCCAGCAGAGCAAACAGGGGGCCCTTTAGCAATCAGCCCCAGCATTTT.

This clone showed up just a few times. CDR3 coding DNA: TGCGCCAGCGGGGAGGGTACTAGCGGGGTCACAGATACGCAGTATTTT. Translated, it gives CASGEGTSGVTDTQYF. The rearrangement links TRBV5-1 to TRBJ2-3, with 10 nucleotides matching TRBD2. The trim removed 7 bases at V and 2 bases at J, leaving 10 bases unmatched. In germline, CDR1 is SGHRS, CDR2 YFSETQ. CDR3 size: 16 residues.

This chain joins TRBV4-1 and TRBJ1-1, with D unclear. Trimming took off 0 bases at V and 5 bases at J, with 13 bases between the two ends. This CDR3 is built from 15 residues. Germline V gene sequence: CDR1 MGHRA, CDR2 YSYEKL. The DNA of the CDR3 is TGCGCCAGCAGCCAAGAGGTGGCCCTGAGGACTGAAGCTTTCTTT. It codes for CASSQEVALRTEAFF.

This clone was detected only a few times. The chain recombines TRBV7-2 with TRBJ2-7; 11 nucleotides agree with TRBD1. With V trimmed by 6 bases and J by 3 bases, 7 bases remained unmatched. The CDR3 covers 15 residues. Germline V CDR1 and CDR2: SGHTA, FQGNSA. CDR3 DNA sequence: TGTGCCAGCAGTCAAACCGGGACAGGGGGCTACGAGCAGTACTTC. It codes for CASSQTGTGGYEQYF.

This chain joins TRBV5-6 and TRBJ1-2; no clear D gene. From germline, CDR1 is SGHDT and CDR2 YYEEEE. The CDR3 runs 12 residues. Trimming stripped 4 bases from V and 8 bases from J, with 12 bases between. This CDR3 is CASSPDTGGYTF. DNA for the CDR3: TGTGCCAGCAGCCCCGATACCGGGGGCTACACCTTC.

This clone was counted a few times. The V call is TRBV10-3, the J call TRBJ1-2; possible D gene TRBD1, 6 bases. The CDR3 is 16 residues long. Trimming pared 8 bases from V and 2 bases from J, leaving 21 bases between. Germline values: CDR1 ENHRY, CDR2 SYGVKD. CDR3 bases: TGTGCCATCGGGGCGTCGACAGGACCCAACAACTATGGCTACACCTTC. This codes for CAIGASTGPNNYGYTF.

The chain links TRBV7-2 to TRBJ2-1; 10 bases are a match to TRBD2. CDR3 length equals 15 residues. V gave up 2 bases and J gave up 12 bases; unmatched junction bases: 10. Germline lookup yields CDR1 SGHTA and CDR2 FQGNSA. Here the CDR3 DNA reads TGTGCCAGCAGCTTAAATAATGAGCGGGGGGGACGGCAGTTCTTC. Translated: CASSLNNERGGRQFF.

The V and J genes are TRBV16 and TRBJ1-2, with 10 bases identical to TRBD1. Unmatched junction bases numbered 8, after V lost 2 bases and J lost 8 bases. This CDR3 has 15 amino acids. In germline, CDR1 is KGHSY, CDR2 FQNENV. In DNA form, the CDR3 reads TGTGCCAGCAGCCAACGCGGACAGGGGGTCAGGGGCTACACCTTC. Protein: CASSQRGQGVRGYTF.

This rearrangement joins TRBV6-2 or TRBV6-3 to TRBJ1-2; 10 bases agree with TRBD1. The V and J ends lost 5 bases and 7 bases, in that order; junction bases with no gene match: 10. Germline CDR1 reads MNHEY; CDR2 reads SVGEGT. The CDR3 is 15 residues long. The CDR3 sequence: CASSNLRQGASGYTF. The CDR3 bases are TGTGCCAGCAGTAACCTAAGACAGGGGGCAAGTGGCTACACCTTC.

The gene calls are TRBV2 and TRBJ1-6; D remains ambiguous. Germline CDR1 reads SNHLY; CDR2 reads FYNNEI. There are 14 residues in the CDR3. V was shortened by 4 bases and J by 5 bases, with 9 bases between the two germline ends. The CDR3 loop is CASSGSADNSPLHF. The CDR3 bases are TGTGCCAGCAGTGGATCCGCGGATAATTCACCCCTCCACTTT.

V and J are TRBV2 and TRBJ1-1; unclear D gene. The germline V gene encodes CDR1 SNHLY and CDR2 FYNNEI. This CDR3 is built from 14 residues. Trimming removed 6 bases at V and 1 base at J, with 12 bases between. This CDR3 is CASSSERGNTEAFF. The CDR3 nucleotides read TGTGCCAGCAGCTCCGAGCGGGGGAACACTGAAGCTTTCTTT.

The chain is built from TRBV19 and TRBJ2-1, with TRBD2 identical over 9 bases. This CDR3 has 15 residues. Unmatched junction bases numbered 13, after V lost 6 bases and J lost 10 bases. Germline CDR1 is LNHDA and CDR2 is SQIVND (reference sequence). The CDR3 sequence: CASSPSGGLKKEQFF. CDR3 nucleotide sequence: TGTGCCAGTAGCCCAAGCGGGGGGCTGAAGAAAGAGCAGTTCTTC.

V usage is TRBV30 and J usage is TRBJ2-5; 8 bases align to TRBD1. Trimming took 2 bases from V and 1 from J; bases not matched to a gene: 3. Per the germline V gene, CDR1 is GTSNPN and CDR2 is SVGIG (reference sequence). The CDR3 is made up of 14 amino acids. The chain's CDR3 is CAWSRTGFQETQYF. The CDR3 DNA reads TGTGCCTGGAGTAGGACAGGGTTCCAAGAGACCCAGTACTTC.